Each of the 14 T cell receptor beta chains below was sequenced from the same sample in a study of a mutant IDH1 vaccine in newly diagnosed glioma. Their antigens are not known. Time point in this sample: week 35, safety follow-up. With topical imiquimod, each dose of the vaccine consisted of 300 ug of mutant IDH1 20-mer peptide. Libraries were prepared by immunoSEQ multiplex PCR; TCRdb keeps only in-frame clonotypes and omits some of them. The profile shows tens of thousands of clones, 80% to 90% of them singletons. Specimen: PBMCs, collected from a glioma patient whose treatment included an IDH1 peptide vaccine. Every receptor here comes from a man between 40 and 49 years old with glioma.

V and J are TRBV29-1 and TRBJ1-1, with a weak D call TRBD1 (5 bases). The germline V gene encodes CDR1 SQVTM and CDR2 ANQGSEA. CDR3 size: 15 residues. V lost 4 bases to trimming and J lost 6 bases, with 21 bases between them. The CDR3 DNA is TGCAGCGTTGTGGGGGATAATAGGGGTTCTGCTGAAGCTTTCTTT. Residues: CSVVGDNRGSAEAFF. Variable domain in full (rest from reference TRBV29-1 and TRBJ1-1): SAVISQKPSRDICQRGTSLTIQCQVDSQVTMMFWYRQQPGQSLTLIATANQGSEATYESGFVIDKFPISRPNLTFSTLTVSNMSPEDSSIYLCSVVGDNRGSAEAFFGQGTRLTVV.

V is TRBV6-1 and J is TRBJ1-1; D call uncertain. V was shortened by 2 bases and J by 3 bases, with 13 bases between the two germline ends. The V gene's germline CDR1 is MNHNS and CDR2 SASEGT. This CDR3 region has 15 residues. CDR3 nucleotide sequence: TGTGCCAGCAGTGAAATAGGCATGAGGTACACTGAAGCTTTCTTT. Amino acid sequence: CASSEIGMRYTEAFF.

The chain recombines TRBV7-2 with TRBJ2-1; no definite D call. This CDR3 spans 11 amino acids. With 5 bases removed from V and 4 bases from J, the gap between germline ends came to 3 bases. CDR1 and CDR2 from the germline V gene are SGHTA and FQGNSA. The CDR3 region is CASSPYNEQFF. Written as DNA, the CDR3 is TGTGCCAGCAGCCCATACAATGAGCAGTTCTTC.

V gene TRBV11-2 combines with J gene TRBJ1-1, with D unresolved. This CDR3 spans 13 amino acids. In germline, CDR1 is SGHAT, CDR2 FQNNGV. With 7 bases removed from V and 1 base from J, the gap between germline ends came to 10 bases. The CDR3 nucleotides are TGTGCCAGCAACCATGTCGAGAACACTGAAGCTTTCTTT. This sequence encodes CASNHVENTEAFF. The full variable domain, in which reference TRBV11-2 and TRBJ1-1 provide the parts outside the CDR3, is EAGVAQSPRYKIIEKRQSVAFWCNPISGHATLYWYQQILGQGPKLLIQFQNNGVVDDSQLPKDRFSAERLKGVDSTLKIQPAKLEDSAVYLCASNHVENTEAFFGQGTRLTVV.

The rearrangement joins TRBV23-1 to TRBJ1-5; no firm D call. TRBV23-1 is an open reading frame, and its role is uncertain. V shed 0 bases and J shed 5 bases, with 17 bases lying between them. This CDR3 contains 17 residues. The CDR3 coding sequence is TGCGCCAGCAGTCAATCCGGCCACACTAACACTCATCAGCCCCAGCATTTT. Residues: CASSQSGHTNTHQPQHF.

This clone showed up just a few times. V usage is TRBV4-1 and J usage is TRBJ1-1; D not certain. The germline gives CDR1 MGHRA, CDR2 YSYEKL. The CDR3 consists of 15 residues. V was clipped by 1 base and J by 1 base, with 10 bases between them. The DNA of the CDR3 is TGCGCCAGCAGCCAAGGGGTTTGGTCGAACACTGAAGCTTTCTTT. It is translated as CASSQGVWSNTEAFF.

The chain joins TRBV7-9 to TRBJ1-2, with D perhaps TRBD1 (6 bases). The germline V gene encodes CDR1 SEHNR and CDR2 FQNEAQ (reference sequence). V lost 2 bases and J lost 6, with 10 bases in between. The CDR3 covers 13 residues. The CDR3, as DNA: TGTGCCAGCAGCTTAATGGCAGGGGATGGCTACACCTTC. This sequence encodes CASSLMAGDGYTF.

V usage is TRBV30 and J usage is TRBJ1-1, with D perhaps matching TRBD1 (6 bases). Germline V gene lookup returns CDR1 GTSNPN and CDR2 SVGIG (reference sequence). V was clipped by 3 bases and J by 4 bases, with 21 bases between them. This CDR3 spans 16 amino acids. The CDR3, as DNA: TGTGCCTGGAGAGTGAGAGGGGGGATGGCTGCCACTGAAGCTTTCTTT. Translating it yields CAWRVRGGMAATEAFF.

The chain recombines TRBV11-2 with TRBJ2-1; D may be TRBD1 (5 bases). The V gene lost 1 base and the J gene lost 11 bases, with 12 bases spanning the gap. The CDR3 spans 13 residues. CDR1 SGHAT and CDR2 FQNNGV come from the germline V gene. This chain's CDR3 is CASSLARVGKQFF. The CDR3 nucleotides read TGTGCCAGCAGCTTAGCCAGGGTGGGTAAGCAGTTCTTC.

V usage is TRBV30 and J usage is TRBJ2-5; TRBD1 matches 8 bases. Looked up from germline, CDR1 is GTSNPN and CDR2 is SVGIG (reference sequence). With 1 base clipped from V and 5 bases from J, the junction kept 9 bases outside the gene matches. This CDR3 spans 15 amino acids. CDR3 coding DNA: TGTGCCTGGAGTGAAGGACAGGGAGAGTCGGAGACCCAGTACTTC. Protein sequence: CAWSEGQGESETQYF.

This clone was counted a single time. The V and J genes are TRBV4-1 and TRBJ2-7; TRBD2 matches at 11 bases. The length of the CDR3 is 16 residues. Losses at the gene ends were 5 bases for V and 3 bases for J; bases not matched to a gene: 9. Germline V gives CDR1 MGHRA, CDR2 YSYEKL. In DNA, the CDR3 is TGCGCCAGCAGCACGACTAGCGGGGTAAAGGGCTACGAGCAGTACTTC. Its translation is CASSTTSGVKGYEQYF.

The CDR3 is CASSARTGAATNEKLFF. The CDR3, as DNA: TGTGCCAGCAGCGCTCGGACAGGGGCGGCAACTAATGAAAAACTGTTTTTT. This chain uses TRBV9 with TRBJ1-4; 9 positions match TRBD1. The V and J ends lost 3 bases and 0 bases, in that order; junction bases with no gene match: 6. The CDR3 is 17 residues long. Germline V gene data show CDR1 as SGDLS and CDR2 as YYNGEE.

The gene calls are TRBV6-1 and TRBJ1-1, with a weak D call TRBD1 (6 bases). The CDR3 length is 14 residues. CDR1 and CDR2 from the germline V gene are MNHNS and SASEGT. Trimming removed 9 bases from V and 7 bases from J, with 21 bases in between. In nucleotides, the CDR3 is TGTGCCAGTCAACGATCCATAATACAGGGTGAAGCTTTCTTT. It encodes CASQRSIIQGEAFF.

This chain joins TRBV19 and TRBJ2-6; 9 bases fit TRBD1. This CDR3 has 19 residues. The V segment lost 5 bases and the J segment 1 base; nucleotides outside the gene matches: 12. In germline, CDR1 is LNHDA, CDR2 SQIVND (reference sequence). The CDR3 is CASSLWTGDLSSGANVLTF. Written as DNA, the CDR3 is TGTGCCAGTAGTTTATGGACAGGGGACCTTTCATCTGGGGCCAACGTCCTGACTTTC.